One TCR beta chain is described in this entry. How the authors handled the data: Amplification with reference gene primers provided the estimates of nucleated cell counts. Assay used: immunoSEQ multiplex PCR; TCRdb lists only in-frame clones, some missing. The D gene and trimming were derived from the DNA, and the V and J assignments and clone size from that table. The data hold approximately 260,000 clones, with about 90% observed a single time. Seattle's enrolled individuals joined amid active infection and were then monitored longitudinally. These data are taken from a study of blood T cell repertoires in COVID-19. Study in general: Samples of COVID-19 (acute and convalescent) were obtained from the United States, Italy and Spain. From T cells, B-cell-depleted T cells, or PBMCs came the material, which was cDNA or gDNA.

Germline V gene sequence: CDR1 SNHLY, CDR2 FYNNEI. There are 14 residues in the CDR3. V was clipped by 6 bases and J by 0 bases, with 11 bases between them. The material sequenced was peripheral blood. The V and J genes are TRBV2 and TRBJ1-1; TRBD1 might be the D (5 bases). The source of this sequence is a woman in her 70s with COVID-19, enrolled during active disease. In DNA form, the CDR3 reads TGTGCCAGCAGGGGTGACAGACTGAACACTGAAGCTTTCTTT. As protein: CASRGDRLNTEAFF. The full variable domain, in which reference TRBV2 and TRBJ1-1 provide the parts outside the CDR3, is EPEVTQTPSHQVTQMGQEVILRCVPISNHLYFYWYRQILGQKVEFLVSFYNNEISEKSEIFDDQFSVERPDGSNFTLKIRSTKLEDSAMYFCASRGDRLNTEAFFGQGTRLTVV.